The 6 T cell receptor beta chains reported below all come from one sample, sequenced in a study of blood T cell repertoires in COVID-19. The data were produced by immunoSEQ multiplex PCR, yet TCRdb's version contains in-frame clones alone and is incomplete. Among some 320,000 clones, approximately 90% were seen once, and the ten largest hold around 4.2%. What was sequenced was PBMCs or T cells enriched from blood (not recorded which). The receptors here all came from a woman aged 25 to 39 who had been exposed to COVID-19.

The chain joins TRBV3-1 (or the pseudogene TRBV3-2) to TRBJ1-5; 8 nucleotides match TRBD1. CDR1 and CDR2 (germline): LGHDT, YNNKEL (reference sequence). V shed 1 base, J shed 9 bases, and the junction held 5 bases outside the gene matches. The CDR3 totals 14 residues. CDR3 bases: TGTGCCAGCAGCCAAGGGACAGGGTATGGGCCCCAGCATTTT. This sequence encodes CASSQGTGYGPQHF.

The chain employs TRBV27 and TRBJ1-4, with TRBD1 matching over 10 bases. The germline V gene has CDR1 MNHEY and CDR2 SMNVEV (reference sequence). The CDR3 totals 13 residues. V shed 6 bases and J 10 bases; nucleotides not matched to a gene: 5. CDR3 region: CASRGTGAGKLFF. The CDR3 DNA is TGTGCCAGCAGAGGGACAGGGGCCGGAAAACTGTTTTTT.

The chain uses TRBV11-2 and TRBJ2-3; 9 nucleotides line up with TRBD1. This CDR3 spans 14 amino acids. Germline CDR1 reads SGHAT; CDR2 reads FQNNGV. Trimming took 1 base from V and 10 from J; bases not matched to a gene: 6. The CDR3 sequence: CASSLGQGDVPQYF. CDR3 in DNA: TGTGCCAGCAGCTTAGGACAGGGGGATGTTCCGCAGTATTTT.

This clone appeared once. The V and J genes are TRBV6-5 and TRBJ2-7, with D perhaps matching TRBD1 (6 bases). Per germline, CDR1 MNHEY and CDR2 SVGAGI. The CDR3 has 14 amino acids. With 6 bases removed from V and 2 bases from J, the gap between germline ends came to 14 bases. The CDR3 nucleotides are TGTGCCAGCAGCCTGGACAGCATCACCTACGAGCAGTACTTC. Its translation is CASSLDSITYEQYF.

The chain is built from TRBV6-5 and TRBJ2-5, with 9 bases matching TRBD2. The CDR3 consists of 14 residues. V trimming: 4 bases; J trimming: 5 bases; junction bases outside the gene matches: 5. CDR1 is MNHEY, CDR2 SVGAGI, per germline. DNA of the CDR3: TGTGCCAGCAGTTTAGCGGGGGTAAGGGAGACCCAGTACTTC. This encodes CASSLAGVRETQYF.

The CDR3 nucleotides read TGTGCCAGCAGCTACCGGGACAGGAACTATGGCTACACCTTC. Translated, it gives CASSYRDRNYGYTF. The rearrangement uses TRBV7-2 and TRBJ1-2; 8 bases agree with TRBD1. J was trimmed by 2 bases and V by 4 bases; bases with no gene match: 3. Germline loops: CDR1 SGHTA, CDR2 FQGNSA. The CDR3 has 14 amino acids.